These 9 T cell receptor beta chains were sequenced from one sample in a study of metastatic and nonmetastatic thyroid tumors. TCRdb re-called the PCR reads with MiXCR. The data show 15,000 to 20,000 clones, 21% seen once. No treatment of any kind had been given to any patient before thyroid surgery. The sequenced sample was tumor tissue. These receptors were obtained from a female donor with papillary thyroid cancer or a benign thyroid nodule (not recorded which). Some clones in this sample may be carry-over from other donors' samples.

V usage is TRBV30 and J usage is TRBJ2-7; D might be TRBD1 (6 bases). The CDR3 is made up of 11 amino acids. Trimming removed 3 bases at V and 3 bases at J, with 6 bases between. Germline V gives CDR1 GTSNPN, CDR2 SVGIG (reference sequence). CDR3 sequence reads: CAWSRGYEQYF. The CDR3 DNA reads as TGTGCCTGGAGCAGGGGCTACGAGCAGTACTTC.

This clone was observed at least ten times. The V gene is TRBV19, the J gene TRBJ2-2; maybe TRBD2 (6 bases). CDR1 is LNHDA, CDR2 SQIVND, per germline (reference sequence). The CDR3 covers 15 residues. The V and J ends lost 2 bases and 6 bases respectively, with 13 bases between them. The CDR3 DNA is TGTGCCAGTAGTATACCGGCGACTAGACCCGGGGAGCTGTTTTTT. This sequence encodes CASSIPATRPGELFF.

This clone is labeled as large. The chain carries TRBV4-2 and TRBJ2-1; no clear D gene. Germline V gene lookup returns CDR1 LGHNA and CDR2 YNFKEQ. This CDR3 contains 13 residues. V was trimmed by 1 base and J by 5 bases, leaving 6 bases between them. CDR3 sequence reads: CASSQVADNEQFF. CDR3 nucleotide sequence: TGTGCCAGCAGCCAAGTAGCCGACAATGAGCAGTTCTTC.

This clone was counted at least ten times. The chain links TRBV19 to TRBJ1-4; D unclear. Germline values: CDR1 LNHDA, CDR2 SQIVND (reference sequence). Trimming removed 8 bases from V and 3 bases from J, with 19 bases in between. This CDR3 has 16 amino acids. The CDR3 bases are TGTGCCAGTTTATTTCCGGGAAAGGGATCTAATGAAAAACTGTTTTTT. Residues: CASLFPGKGSNEKLFF.

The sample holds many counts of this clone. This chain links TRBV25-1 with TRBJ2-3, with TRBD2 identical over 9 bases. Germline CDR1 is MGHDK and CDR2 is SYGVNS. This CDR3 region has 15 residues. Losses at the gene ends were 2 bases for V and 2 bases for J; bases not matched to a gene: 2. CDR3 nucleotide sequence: TGTGCCAGCAGTGAAACGGGACTAGCCACAGATACGCAGTATTTT. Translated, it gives CASSETGLATDTQYF. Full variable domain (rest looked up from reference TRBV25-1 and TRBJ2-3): EADIYQTPRYLVIGTGKKITLECSQTMGHDKMYWYQQDPGMELHLIHYSYGVNSTEKGDLSSESTVSRIRTEHFPLTLESARPSHTSQYLCASSETGLATDTQYFGPGTRLTVL.

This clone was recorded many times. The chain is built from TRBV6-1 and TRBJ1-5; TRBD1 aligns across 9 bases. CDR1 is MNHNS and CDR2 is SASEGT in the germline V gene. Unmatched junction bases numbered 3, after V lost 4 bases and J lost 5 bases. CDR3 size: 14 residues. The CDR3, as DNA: TGTGCCAGCAGTGCATGGACAGGGGATCAGCCCCAGCATTTT. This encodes CASSAWTGDQPQHF.

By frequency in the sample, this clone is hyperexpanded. DNA of the CDR3: TGTGCCAGCAGTTTTGGGACAGGGTCCGAGCAGTACTTC. It specifies CASSFGTGSEQYF. V is TRBV6-2 or TRBV6-3 and J is TRBJ2-7; TRBD1 matches 9 bases. This CDR3 contains 13 residues. V trimming: 4 bases; J trimming: 6 bases; junction bases outside the gene matches: 4. From germline, CDR1 is MNHEY and CDR2 SVGEGT.

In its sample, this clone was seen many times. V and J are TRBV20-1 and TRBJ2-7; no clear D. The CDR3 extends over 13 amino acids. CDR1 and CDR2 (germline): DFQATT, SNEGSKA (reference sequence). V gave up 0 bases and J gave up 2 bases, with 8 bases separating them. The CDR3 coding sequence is TGCAGTGCTAGAGATGCTAGAGCCTACGAGCAGTACTTC. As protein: CSARDARAYEQYF.

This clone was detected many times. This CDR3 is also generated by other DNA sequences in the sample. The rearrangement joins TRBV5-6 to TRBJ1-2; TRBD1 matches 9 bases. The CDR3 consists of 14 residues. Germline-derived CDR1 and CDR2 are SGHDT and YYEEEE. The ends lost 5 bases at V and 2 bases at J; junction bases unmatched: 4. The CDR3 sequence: CASSSDRGNYGYTF. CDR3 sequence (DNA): TGTGCCAGCAGTTCCGACAGGGGGAACTATGGCTACACCTTC.